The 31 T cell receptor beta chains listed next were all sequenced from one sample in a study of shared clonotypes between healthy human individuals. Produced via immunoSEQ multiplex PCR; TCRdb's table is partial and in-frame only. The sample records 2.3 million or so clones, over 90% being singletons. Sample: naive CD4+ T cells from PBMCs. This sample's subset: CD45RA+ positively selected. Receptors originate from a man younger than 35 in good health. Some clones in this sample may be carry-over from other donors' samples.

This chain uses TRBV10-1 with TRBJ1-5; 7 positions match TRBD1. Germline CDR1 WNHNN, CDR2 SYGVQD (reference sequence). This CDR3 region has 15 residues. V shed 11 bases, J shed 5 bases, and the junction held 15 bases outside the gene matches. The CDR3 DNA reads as TGCGCCGGGCGAAATACCGGGACAGCGGATCAGCCCCAGCATTTT. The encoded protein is CAGRNTGTADQPQHF.

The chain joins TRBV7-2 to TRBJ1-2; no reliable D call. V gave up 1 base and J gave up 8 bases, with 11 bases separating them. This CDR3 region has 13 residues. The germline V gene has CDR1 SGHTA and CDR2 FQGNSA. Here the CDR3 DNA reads TGTGCCAGCAGCTTAGACCCCAAGGAGGGCTACACCTTC. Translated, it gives CASSLDPKEGYTF.

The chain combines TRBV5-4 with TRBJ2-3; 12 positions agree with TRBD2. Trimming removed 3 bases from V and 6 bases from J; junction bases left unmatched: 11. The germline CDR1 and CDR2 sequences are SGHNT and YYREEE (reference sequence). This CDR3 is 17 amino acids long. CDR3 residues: CASSSRLAGVVVDTQYF. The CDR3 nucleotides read TGTGCCAGCAGCTCTAGACTAGCGGGAGTGGTGGTGGATACGCAGTATTTT.

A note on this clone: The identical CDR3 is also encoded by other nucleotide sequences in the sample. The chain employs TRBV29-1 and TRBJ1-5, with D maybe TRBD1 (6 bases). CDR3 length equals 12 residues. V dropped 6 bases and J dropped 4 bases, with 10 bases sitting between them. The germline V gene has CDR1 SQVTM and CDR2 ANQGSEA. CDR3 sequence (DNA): TGCAGCGTACGGGACACTAATCAGCCCCAGCATTTT. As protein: CSVRDTNQPQHF.

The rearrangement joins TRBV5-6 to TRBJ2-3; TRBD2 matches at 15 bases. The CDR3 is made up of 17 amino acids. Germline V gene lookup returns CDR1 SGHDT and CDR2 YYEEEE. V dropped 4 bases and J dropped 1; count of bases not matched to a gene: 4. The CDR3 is CASSQRTSGRGTDTQYF. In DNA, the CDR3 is TGTGCCAGCAGCCAACGGACTAGCGGGAGGGGCACAGATACGCAGTATTTT.

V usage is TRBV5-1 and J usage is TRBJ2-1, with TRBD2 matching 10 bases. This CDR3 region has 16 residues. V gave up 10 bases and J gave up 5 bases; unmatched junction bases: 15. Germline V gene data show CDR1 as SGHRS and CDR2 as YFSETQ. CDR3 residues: CASFPGVLAGDNEQFF. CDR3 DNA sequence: TGCGCCTCCTTCCCAGGGGTGCTAGCGGGAGACAATGAGCAGTTCTTC.

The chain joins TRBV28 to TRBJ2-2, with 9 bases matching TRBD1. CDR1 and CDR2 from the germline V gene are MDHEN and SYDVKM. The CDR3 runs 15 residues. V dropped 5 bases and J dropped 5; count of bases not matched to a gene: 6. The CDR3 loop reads CASSPRDRVTGELFF. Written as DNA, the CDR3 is TGTGCCAGCAGTCCGCGGGACAGGGTAACCGGGGAGCTGTTTTTT.

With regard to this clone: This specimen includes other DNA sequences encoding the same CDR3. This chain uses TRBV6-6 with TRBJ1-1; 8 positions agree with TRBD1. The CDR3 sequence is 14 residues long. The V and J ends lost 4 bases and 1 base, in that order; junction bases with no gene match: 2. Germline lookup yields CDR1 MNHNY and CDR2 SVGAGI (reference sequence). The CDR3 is CASSSTGGNTEAFF. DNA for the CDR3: TGTGCCAGCAGTTCAACAGGGGGGAACACTGAAGCTTTCTTT.

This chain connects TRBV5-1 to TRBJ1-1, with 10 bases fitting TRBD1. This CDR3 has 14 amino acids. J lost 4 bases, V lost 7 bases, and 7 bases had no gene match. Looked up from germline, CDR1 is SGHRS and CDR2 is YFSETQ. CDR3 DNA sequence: TGCGCCAGCCTAAGGGGGACAGGGGTCACTGAAGCTTTCTTT. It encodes CASLRGTGVTEAFF.

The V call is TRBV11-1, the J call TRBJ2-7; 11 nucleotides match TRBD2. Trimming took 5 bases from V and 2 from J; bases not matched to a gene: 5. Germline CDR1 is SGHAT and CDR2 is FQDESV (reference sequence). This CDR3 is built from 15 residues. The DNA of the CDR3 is TGTGCCAGCAGCCCACCGGGACTAGCGGCCTACGAGCAGTACTTC. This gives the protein CASSPPGLAAYEQYF.

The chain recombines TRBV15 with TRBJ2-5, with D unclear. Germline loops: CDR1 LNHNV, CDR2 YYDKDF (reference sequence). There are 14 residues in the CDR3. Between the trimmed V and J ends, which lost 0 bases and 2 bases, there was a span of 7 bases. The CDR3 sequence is CATSRDPKQETQYF. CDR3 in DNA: TGTGCCACCAGCAGAGATCCTAAGCAAGAGACCCAGTACTTC.

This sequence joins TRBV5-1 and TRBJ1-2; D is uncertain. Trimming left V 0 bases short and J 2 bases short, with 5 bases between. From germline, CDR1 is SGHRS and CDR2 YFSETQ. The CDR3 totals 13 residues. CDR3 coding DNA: TGCGCCAGCAGCTTGGTGGACAACTATGGCTACACCTTC. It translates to CASSLVDNYGYTF.

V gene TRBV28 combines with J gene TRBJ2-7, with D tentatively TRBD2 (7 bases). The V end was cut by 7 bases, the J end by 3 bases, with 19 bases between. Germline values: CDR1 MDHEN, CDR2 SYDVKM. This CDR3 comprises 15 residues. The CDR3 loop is CASTNNRGGVYEQYF. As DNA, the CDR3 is TGTGCCAGCACCAATAACCGAGGGGGGGTCTACGAGCAGTACTTC.

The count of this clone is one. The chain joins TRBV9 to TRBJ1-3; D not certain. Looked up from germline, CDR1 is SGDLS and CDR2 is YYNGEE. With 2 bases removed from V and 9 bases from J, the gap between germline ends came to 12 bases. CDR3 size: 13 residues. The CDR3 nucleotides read TGTGCCAGCAGCGTTGCCGTCTACGGCACCATATATTTT. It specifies CASSVAVYGTIYF.

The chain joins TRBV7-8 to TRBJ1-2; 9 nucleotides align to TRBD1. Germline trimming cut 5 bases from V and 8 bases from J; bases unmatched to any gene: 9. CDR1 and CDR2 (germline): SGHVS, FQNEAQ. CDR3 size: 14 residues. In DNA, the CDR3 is TGTGCCAGCAGCGCCGGGACAGGGTACGGCGGCTACACCTTC. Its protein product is CASSAGTGYGGYTF.

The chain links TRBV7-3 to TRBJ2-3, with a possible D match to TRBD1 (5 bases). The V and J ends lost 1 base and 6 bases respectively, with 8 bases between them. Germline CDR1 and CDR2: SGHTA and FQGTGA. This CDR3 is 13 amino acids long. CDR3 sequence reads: CASSLKGSDTQYF. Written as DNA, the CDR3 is TGTGCCAGCAGCTTAAAGGGGTCCGATACGCAGTATTTT.

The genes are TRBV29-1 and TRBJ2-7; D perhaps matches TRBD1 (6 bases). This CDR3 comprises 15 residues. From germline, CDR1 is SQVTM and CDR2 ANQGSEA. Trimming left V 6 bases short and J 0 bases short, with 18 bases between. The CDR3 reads CSVTLNRDLSYEQYF. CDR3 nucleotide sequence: TGCAGCGTCACCCTGAACAGGGATCTCTCCTACGAGCAGTACTTC.

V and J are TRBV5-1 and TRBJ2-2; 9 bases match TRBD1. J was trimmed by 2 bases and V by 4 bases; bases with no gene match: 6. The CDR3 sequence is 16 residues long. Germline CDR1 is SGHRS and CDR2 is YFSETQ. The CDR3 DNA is TGCGCCAGCAGCGAGGGGACAGGGCTCAACACCGGGGAGCTGTTTTTT. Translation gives CASSEGTGLNTGELFF.

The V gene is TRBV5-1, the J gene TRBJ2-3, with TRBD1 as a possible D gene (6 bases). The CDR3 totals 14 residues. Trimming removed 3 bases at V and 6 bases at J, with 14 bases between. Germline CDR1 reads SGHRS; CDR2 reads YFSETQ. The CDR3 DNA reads TGCGCCAGCAGCTCGACAGGTACAAGCGATACGCAGTATTTT. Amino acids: CASSSTGTSDTQYF. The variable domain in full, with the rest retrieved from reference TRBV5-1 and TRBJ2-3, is KAGVTQTPRYLIKTRGQQVTLSCSPISGHRSVSWYQQTPGQGLQFLFEYFSETQRNKGNFPGRFSGRQFSNSRSEMNVSTLELGDSALYLCASSSTGTSDTQYFGPGTRLTVL.

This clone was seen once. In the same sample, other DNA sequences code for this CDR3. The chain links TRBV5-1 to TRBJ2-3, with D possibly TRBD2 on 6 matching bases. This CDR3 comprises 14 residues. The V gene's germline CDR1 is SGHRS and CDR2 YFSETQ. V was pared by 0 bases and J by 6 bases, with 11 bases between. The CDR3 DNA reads TGCGCCAGCAGCTTGGTTCCGGGAGCGGATACGCAGTATTTT. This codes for CASSLVPGADTQYF.

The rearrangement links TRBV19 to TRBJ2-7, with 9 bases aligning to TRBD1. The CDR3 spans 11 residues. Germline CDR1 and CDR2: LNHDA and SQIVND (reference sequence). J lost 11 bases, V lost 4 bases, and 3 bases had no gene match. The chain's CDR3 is CASSTDRGEYF. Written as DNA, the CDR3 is TGTGCCAGTAGTACGGACAGGGGTGAGTACTTC.

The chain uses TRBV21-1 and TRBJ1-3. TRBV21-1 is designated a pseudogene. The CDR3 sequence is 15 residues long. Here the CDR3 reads CASSPDGGLRNTIYF. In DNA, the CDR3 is TGTGCCAGCAGCCCAGATGGGGGTTTGAGAAACACCATATATTTT.

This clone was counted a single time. CDR3: CASSAGLARDEQFF. The CDR3 DNA sequence: TGTGCCAGCAGCGCGGGACTAGCTAGAGATGAGCAGTTCTTC. The V call is TRBV9, the J call TRBJ2-1; 9 nucleotides align to TRBD2. Germline V lookup: CDR1 SGDLS, CDR2 YYNGEE. V gave up 3 bases and J gave up 8 bases; unmatched junction bases: 6. The CDR3 consists of 14 residues.

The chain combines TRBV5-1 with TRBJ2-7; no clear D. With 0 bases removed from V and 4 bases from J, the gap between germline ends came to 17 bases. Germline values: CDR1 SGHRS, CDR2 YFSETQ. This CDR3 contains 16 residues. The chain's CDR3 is CASSLASLASAYEQYF. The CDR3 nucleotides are TGCGCCAGCAGCTTGGCTAGTCTCGCCTCAGCGTACGAGCAGTACTTC.

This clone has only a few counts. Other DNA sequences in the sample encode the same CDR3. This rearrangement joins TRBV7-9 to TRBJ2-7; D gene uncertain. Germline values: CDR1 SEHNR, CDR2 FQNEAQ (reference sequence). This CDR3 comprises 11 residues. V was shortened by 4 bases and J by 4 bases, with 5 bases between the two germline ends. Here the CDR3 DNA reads TGTGCCAGCAGCTCAACTTACGAGCAGTACTTC. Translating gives CASSSTYEQYF.

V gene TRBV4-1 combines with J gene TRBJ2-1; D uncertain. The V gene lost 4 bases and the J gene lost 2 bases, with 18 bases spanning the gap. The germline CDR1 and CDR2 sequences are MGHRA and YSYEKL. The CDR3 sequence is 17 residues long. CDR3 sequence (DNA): TGCGCCAGCAGCCCACCGGAAGGCCCCACAGCCTACAATGAGCAGTTCTTC. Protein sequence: CASSPPEGPTAYNEQFF.

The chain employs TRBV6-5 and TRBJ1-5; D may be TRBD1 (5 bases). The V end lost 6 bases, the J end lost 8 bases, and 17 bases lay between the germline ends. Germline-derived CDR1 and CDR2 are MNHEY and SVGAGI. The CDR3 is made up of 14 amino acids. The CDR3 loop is CASSQGRTIKPQHF. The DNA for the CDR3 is TGTGCCAGCAGCCAGGGACGGACGATCAAGCCCCAGCATTTT.

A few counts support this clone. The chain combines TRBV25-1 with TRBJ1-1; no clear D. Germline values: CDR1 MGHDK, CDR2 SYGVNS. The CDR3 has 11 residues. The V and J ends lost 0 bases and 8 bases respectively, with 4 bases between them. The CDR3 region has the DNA TGTGCCAGCAGTGAATATCAAGAAGCTTTCTTT. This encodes CASSEYQEAFF.

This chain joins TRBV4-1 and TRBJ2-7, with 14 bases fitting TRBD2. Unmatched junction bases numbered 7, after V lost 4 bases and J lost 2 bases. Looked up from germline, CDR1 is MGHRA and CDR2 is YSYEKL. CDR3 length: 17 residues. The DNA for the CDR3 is TGCGCCAGCAGCCCGAGGGGACTAGCGGGAGTTACCTACGAGCAGTACTTC. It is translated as CASSPRGLAGVTYEQYF.

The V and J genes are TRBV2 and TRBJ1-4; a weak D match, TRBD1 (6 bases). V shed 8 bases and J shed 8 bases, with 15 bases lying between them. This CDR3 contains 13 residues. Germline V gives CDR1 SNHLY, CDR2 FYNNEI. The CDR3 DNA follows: TGTGCCAGCGCAAGACAAGGGGGGGAAAAACTGTTTTTT. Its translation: CASARQGGEKLFF.

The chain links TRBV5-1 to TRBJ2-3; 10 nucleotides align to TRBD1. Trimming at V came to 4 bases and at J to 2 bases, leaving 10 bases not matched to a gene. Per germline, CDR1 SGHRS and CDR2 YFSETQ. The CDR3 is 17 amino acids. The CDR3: CASSRTGQGIPTDTQYF. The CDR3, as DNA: TGCGCCAGCAGCCGTACGGGACAGGGGATTCCCACAGATACGCAGTATTTT.